This T cell receptor (beta chain) was recovered during a study of shared clonotypes between healthy human individuals. CDR3 length: 15 amino acids. From germline, CDR1 is SGHTA and CDR2 FQGNSA. Trimming cost V 1 base and J 0 bases, with 9 bases left between them. Notes on the study in general: Since donors were few, the genetic and exposure-history diversity represented was limited. Naive subsets usually exceeded memory subsets in estimated richness.

A remark on this clone: The antigen is not known.

Study processing details: As immunoSEQ supplied junction-only sequences (without quality scores), filtering differed. Sequenced by immunoSEQ multiplex PCR; TCRdb stores in-frame clones only, minus some. V and J calls and clone size follow that table, whereas D and trimming were derived from the DNA. The table records 2 million to 2.5 million clones, approximately 95% of them present only once. This sequence originates from a man aged 18 to 30 in good health. The specimen sequenced was naive CD4+ T cells sorted from blood. This sample's subset: CD45RA+ positively selected. This rearrangement joins TRBV7-2 to TRBJ1-2; D is possibly TRBD1 (5 bases). Written as DNA, the CDR3 is TGTGCCAGCAGCTTAGGTGGGACCTCTAACTATGGCTACACCTTC. It is translated as CASSLGGTSNYGYTF.